The subject of this entry is one T cell receptor beta chain. The antigen is undetermined. These data are taken from a study of tumor-infiltrating lymphocytes in localized non-small cell lung cancer. Study in general: Patients included smokers and never-smokers with various histologies, some sampled after neoadjuvant chemotherapy. Each patient gave resected tumor and non-adjacent uninvolved lung tissue.

Study findings and constraints: T-cell fraction did not differ between immunotypes IM1 and IM2. Each assay used a separate piece of the same tissue.

The method was immunoSEQ multiplex PCR; TCRdb's version includes in-frame clones alone and lacks a portion of them. The sample yields more than 9,500 clones, roughly 82% seen once. The CDR3 is made up of 13 amino acids. The germline V gene has CDR1 SGHNT and CDR2 YENEEA. Trimming cost V 0 bases and J 6 bases, with 9 bases left between them. Sequencing input: uninvolved lung tissue not adjacent to the tumor. The chain uses TRBV11-3 and TRBJ2-7; D is unresolved. The TCR comes from a human donor with non-small cell lung cancer. The CDR3 DNA sequence: TGTGCCAGCAGCTTAGAGGAAGGGCGCGAGCAGTACTTC. Translating gives CASSLEEGREQYF.